This entry is about one T cell receptor (beta chain). Trimming took 3 bases from V and 4 from J; bases not matched to a gene: 4. There are 15 residues in the CDR3. Germline V CDR1 and CDR2: SGHVS, FNYEAQ. Under the authors' procedure: Nucleated cell counts were estimated from reference gene primer amplification. Generated by immunoSEQ multiplex PCR, the TCRdb table keeps only in-frame clones and is missing some. V, J and clone size were drawn from that table, and D and trimming were deduced from the DNA. The sample lists roughly 76,000 clones, about 89% occurring once. This sample stems from a study of blood T cell repertoires in COVID-19. As for the study in general: Samples taken during acute and convalescent COVID-19 were collected in the United States, Italy and Spain. PBMCs, B-cell-depleted T cells, or T cells were the source of the cDNA or gDNA that made up the material.

The clonotype originates from a man between 65 and 85 years old with active or convalescent COVID-19. The sample was peripheral blood. V usage is TRBV7-6 and J usage is TRBJ2-1, with 9 bases that match TRBD2. CDR3 coding DNA: TGTGCCAGCAGCTTTGGGCTAGCGGGGTACAATGAGCAGTTCTTC. Protein sequence: CASSFGLAGYNEQFF.